This record looks at one T cell receptor beta chain sequence and its context. These data originate in a study of blood T cell repertoires in COVID-19. For the study at large: Specimens from acute and convalescent COVID-19 originated in the United States, Italy and Spain. Sample material is recorded as cDNA or gDNA derived from T cells, B-cell-depleted T cells, or PBMCs.

In the authors' methods: Reference gene primers were amplified, and this amplification served to estimate nucleated cell counts. Produced via immunoSEQ multiplex PCR; TCRdb's table is partial and in-frame only. The DNA was the basis for D and trimming; V, J and clone size are from that table. The repertoire has 65,000 to 85,000 clones, more than 75% of them found once; the top ten carry about 5%. Germline values: CDR1 SQVTM, CDR2 ANQGSEA. The V segment lost 1 base and the J segment 0 bases; nucleotides outside the gene matches: 3. There are 15 residues in the CDR3. The receptor was derived from a human donor in a cohort sampled during active COVID-19. The sequencing input was peripheral blood. This rearrangement joins TRBV29-1 to TRBJ2-7; 10 nucleotides align to TRBD1. CDR3 nucleotide sequence: TGCAGCGTTGAAGGGGGGACAGGGGTCTCCTACGAGCAGTACTTC. It translates to CSVEGGTGVSYEQYF.